The rows below give T cell receptor beta chains drawn from one sample of a study of breast tumors, draining lymph nodes, adjacent tissues. TCRdb processed the multiplex PCR reads anew with MiXCR; each CDR3 protein has one entry. Here the sample spans some 100,000 distinct CDR3 sequences, less than 25% being singletons. Sequenced: axillary lymph node tissue. These TCRs come from a female donor with breast cancer. Some clones in this sample may be carry-over from other donors' samples. CDR3s leave out the opening cysteine and the closing phenylalanine or tryptophan.

v_call	cdr3_aa
TRBV19	ASSIDGQGIGSGANVLT
TRBV29-1	SATGGQGVTGEQY
TRBV10-3	AIANTGELF
TRBV7-6	ASSPRGEYEQY
TRBV7-2	ASNGGGPRETQY
TRBV9	ASSTQAGGYDEQF
TRBV5-1	ASSFGTRSSYNEQF
TRBV5-1	ASSRSGANVLT
TRBV7-2	ASSTLSGQAVYGYT
TRBV5-1	ASSAGAHNEKLF
TRBV20-1	SARALAGASSYNEQF
TRBV27	ASSLGGAQNQPQH
TRBV5-5	ASSLVVDPLYEQY
TRBV27	ASSLTGGMNTEAF
TRBV6-5	ASRVAGGNTGELF
TRBV2	ASSVSVGDRGYEQY
TRBV11-3	ASIPLDREKETQY
TRBV7-9	AQPGVDTIY